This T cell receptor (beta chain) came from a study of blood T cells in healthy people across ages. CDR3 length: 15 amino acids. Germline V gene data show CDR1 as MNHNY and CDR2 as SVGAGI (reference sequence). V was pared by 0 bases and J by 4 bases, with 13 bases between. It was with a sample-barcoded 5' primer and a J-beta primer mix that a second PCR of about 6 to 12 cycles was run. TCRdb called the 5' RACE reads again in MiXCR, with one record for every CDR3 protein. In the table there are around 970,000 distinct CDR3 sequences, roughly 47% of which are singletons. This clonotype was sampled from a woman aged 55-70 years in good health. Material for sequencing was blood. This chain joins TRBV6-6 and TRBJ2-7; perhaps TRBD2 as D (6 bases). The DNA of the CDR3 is TGTGCCAGCAGTTACTCGAGTCGGGGAGGTTACGAGCAGTACTTC. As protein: CASSYSSRGGYEQYF.